Listed here are 15 T cell receptor beta chains from one sample, sequenced in a study of T cell responses to AZD1222 COVID-19 vaccine. Sequenced by immunoSEQ multiplex PCR; TCRdb stores in-frame clones only, minus some. The sample contains 90,000 to 100,000 clones, 85% to 90% of which appear only once. This material consisted of peripheral blood, taken 28 days after the second AZD1222 dose. These receptors all come from an adult who received the AZD1222 COVID-19 vaccine.

The chain links TRBV5-1 to TRBJ2-1; 15 positions agree with TRBD2. The CDR3 is 20 amino acids. The germline V gene has CDR1 SGHRS and CDR2 YFSETQ. V was pared by 2 bases and J by 0 bases, with 9 bases of the junction left unmatched. CDR3 sequence (DNA): TGCGCCAGCAGCTTAATGGGGGGACTAGCGGGAGGTACCTCCTACAATGAGCAGTTCTTC. Translating it yields CASSLMGGLAGGTSYNEQFF.

V is TRBV6-1 and J is TRBJ2-3; TRBD2 matches at 8 bases. The CDR3 sequence is 15 residues long. J gave up 4 bases and V 1 base, and 4 bases lay outside the gene matches. Germline loops: CDR1 MNHNS, CDR2 SASEGT. The CDR3 nucleotides read TGTGCCAGCAGTGAAGTCGTCGGGAGGGCAGATACGCAGTATTTT. The encoded protein is CASSEVVGRADTQYF.

This chain connects TRBV30 to TRBJ1-1; 9 nucleotides match TRBD1. Trimming at V came to 5 bases and at J to 4 bases, leaving 8 bases not matched to a gene. Germline V gene lookup returns CDR1 GTSNPN and CDR2 SVGIG (reference sequence). This CDR3 contains 14 residues. The DNA of the CDR3 is TGTGCCTGGGGTTACCGGGACAGGGTCACTGAAGCTTTCTTT. Translation gives CAWGYRDRVTEAFF.

The chain joins TRBV19 to TRBJ1-1; TRBD1 is a possible D gene (5 bases). The germline V gene has CDR1 LNHDA and CDR2 SQIVND (reference sequence). The CDR3 spans 15 residues. The V and J ends lost 4 bases and 0 bases respectively, with 12 bases between them. CDR3 protein: CASSTLGHLNTEAFF. CDR3 bases: TGTGCCAGTAGTACTCTTGGACACCTGAACACTGAAGCTTTCTTT.

The chain carries TRBV5-1 and TRBJ1-1, with 8 bases that match TRBD1. The CDR3 is 18 amino acids. The V gene end was trimmed by 0 bases and the J gene end by 2 bases; junction bases not matched to a gene: 12. Germline V gene lookup returns CDR1 SGHRS and CDR2 YFSETQ. In nucleotides, the CDR3 is TGCGCCAGCAGCTTGGGTATCTTTAGGACAGGGCCTAACACTGAAGCTTTCTTT. It translates to CASSLGIFRTGPNTEAFF.

A note on this clone: Distinct nucleotide sequences in the sample also encode this CDR3. The gene calls are TRBV12-3 or TRBV12-4 and TRBJ1-1; D is unresolved. The CDR3 sequence is 13 residues long. Trimming took off 3 bases at V and 1 base at J, with 6 bases between the two ends. CDR3 DNA: TGTGCCAGCAGTTTTGGAGGGAACACTGAAGCTTTCTTT. This gives the protein CASSFGGNTEAFF.

This sequence joins TRBV5-1 and TRBJ1-2; 9 positions match TRBD1. CDR1 and CDR2 (germline): SGHRS, YFSETQ. The CDR3 sequence is 14 residues long. The ends lost 3 bases at V and 6 bases at J; junction bases unmatched: 6. In DNA form, the CDR3 reads TGCGCCAGCAGCTGGGCGGGGACAGGGAATGGCTACACCTTC. It yields the protein CASSWAGTGNGYTF.

The gene calls are TRBV28 and TRBJ1-5, with 11 positions matching TRBD1. The CDR3 spans 15 residues. Germline V gene data show CDR1 as MDHEN and CDR2 as SYDVKM. Losses at the gene ends were 5 bases for V and 6 bases for J; bases not matched to a gene: 6. Here the CDR3 reads CASSGAGTGGQPQHF. For the CDR3, the DNA is TGTGCCAGCAGTGGAGCGGGGACAGGGGGTCAGCCCCAGCATTTT.

The rearrangement joins TRBV11-3 to TRBJ2-2; D is unresolved. Trimming cost V 1 base and J 5 bases, with 8 bases left between them. The CDR3 length is 14 residues. Germline V gene data show CDR1 as SGHNT and CDR2 as YENEEA. Written as DNA, the CDR3 is TGTGCCAGCAGCTTAGGGGATCAAACCGGGGAGCTGTTTTTT. This gives the protein CASSLGDQTGELFF.

This clone is a singleton in its sample. This chain links TRBV14 with TRBJ2-2; 9 nucleotides agree with TRBD2. From germline, CDR1 is SGHDN and CDR2 FVKESK. After removal of 1 base from V and 4 bases from J, the junction contained 7 bases not matched to a gene. The CDR3 contains 17 residues. The CDR3 region has the DNA TGTGCCAGCAGCCAAGCTGGGGTTAGCGGGAGCACCGGGGAGCTGTTTTTT. Encoded protein: CASSQAGVSGSTGELFF.

The chain combines TRBV28 with TRBJ1-3, with 8 bases lining up with TRBD1. Germline CDR1 MDHEN, CDR2 SYDVKM. The CDR3 runs to 17 residues. V shed 5 bases and J 0 bases; nucleotides not matched to a gene: 9. CDR3 DNA: TGTGCCAGCAGTCAGACAGGGGCCCTAACCTCTGGAAACACCATATATTTT. The encoded protein is CASSQTGALTSGNTIYF.

V is TRBV5-5 and J is TRBJ2-2; TRBD2 matches at 7 bases. The CDR3 length is 15 residues. V dropped 0 bases and J dropped 5; count of bases not matched to a gene: 4. Per the germline V gene, CDR1 is SGHKS and CDR2 is YYEKEE (reference sequence). CDR3 coding DNA: TGTGCCAGCAGCTTGGGCGGGAGAGGTACCGGGGAGCTGTTTTTT. This encodes CASSLGGRGTGELFF.

The chain carries TRBV7-2 and TRBJ1-5; tentative D call: TRBD1 (6 bases). Germline V CDR1 and CDR2: SGHTA, FQGNSA. This CDR3 region has 17 residues. V was cut by 0 bases and J by 2 bases, with 14 bases left in between. The CDR3 bases are TGTGCCAGCAGCTTAGCTAGCGGGGGCGCTGGCAATCAGCCCCAGCATTTT. Translated, it gives CASSLASGGAGNQPQHF.

The chain couples TRBV4-1 to TRBJ2-1; no definite D call. CDR1 MGHRA and CDR2 YSYEKL come from the germline V gene. V lost 4 bases and J 9 bases, leaving 13 bases between the germline ends. The length of the CDR3 is 13 residues. The CDR3: CASSPPWAGEQFF. The CDR3 nucleotides read TGCGCCAGCAGCCCCCCCTGGGCCGGTGAGCAGTTCTTC.

The sample holds one count of this clone. The V gene is TRBV27, the J gene TRBJ2-1; D unresolved. The CDR3 totals 12 residues. Germline assignment: CDR1 MNHEY and CDR2 SMNVEV (reference sequence). V shed 6 bases and J shed 5 bases, with 8 bases lying between them. The CDR3 region is CASSPSDNEQFF. Here the CDR3 DNA reads TGTGCCAGCAGCCCCTCGGACAATGAGCAGTTCTTC.